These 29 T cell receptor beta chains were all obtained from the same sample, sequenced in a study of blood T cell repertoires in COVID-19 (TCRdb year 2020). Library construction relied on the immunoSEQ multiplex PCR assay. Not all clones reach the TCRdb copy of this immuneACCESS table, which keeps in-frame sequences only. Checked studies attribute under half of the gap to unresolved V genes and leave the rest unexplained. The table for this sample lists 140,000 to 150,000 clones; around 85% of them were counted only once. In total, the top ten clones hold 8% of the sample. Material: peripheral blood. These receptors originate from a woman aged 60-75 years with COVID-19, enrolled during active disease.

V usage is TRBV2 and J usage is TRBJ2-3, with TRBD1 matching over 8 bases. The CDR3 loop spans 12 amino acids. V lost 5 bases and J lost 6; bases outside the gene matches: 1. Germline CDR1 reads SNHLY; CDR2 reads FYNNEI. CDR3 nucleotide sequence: TGTGCCAGCAGTAGACAGGGGGATACGCAGTATTTT. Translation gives CASSRQGDTQYF.

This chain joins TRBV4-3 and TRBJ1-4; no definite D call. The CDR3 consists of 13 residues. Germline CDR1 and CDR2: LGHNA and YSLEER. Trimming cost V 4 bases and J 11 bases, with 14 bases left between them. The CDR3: CASSPANDVKLFF. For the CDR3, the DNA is TGCGCCAGCAGCCCAGCGAACGATGTGAAACTGTTTTTT.

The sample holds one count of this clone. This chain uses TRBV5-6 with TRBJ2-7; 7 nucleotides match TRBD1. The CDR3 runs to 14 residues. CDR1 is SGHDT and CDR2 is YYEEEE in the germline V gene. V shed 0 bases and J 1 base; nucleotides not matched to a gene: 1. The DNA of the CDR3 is TGTGCCAGCAGCTTGGAGGGGGCGTCCTACGAGCAGTACTTC. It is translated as CASSLEGASYEQYF.

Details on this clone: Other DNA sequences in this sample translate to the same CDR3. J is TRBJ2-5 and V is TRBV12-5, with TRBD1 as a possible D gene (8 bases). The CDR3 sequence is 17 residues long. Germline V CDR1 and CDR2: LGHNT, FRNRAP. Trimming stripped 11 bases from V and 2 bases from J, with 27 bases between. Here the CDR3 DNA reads TGTGCTCGGGGTTTGGGGGGGACAGGCGGGGAACAAGAGACCCAGTACTTC. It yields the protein CARGLGGTGGEQETQYF.

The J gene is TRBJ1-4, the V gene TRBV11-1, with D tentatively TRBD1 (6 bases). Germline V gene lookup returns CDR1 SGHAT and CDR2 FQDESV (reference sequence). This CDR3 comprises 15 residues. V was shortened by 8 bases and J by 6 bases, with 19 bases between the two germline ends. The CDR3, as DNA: TGTGCCAGCCGACCCCAGGGGATCTCGGATGAAAAACTGTTTTTT. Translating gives CASRPQGISDEKLFF.

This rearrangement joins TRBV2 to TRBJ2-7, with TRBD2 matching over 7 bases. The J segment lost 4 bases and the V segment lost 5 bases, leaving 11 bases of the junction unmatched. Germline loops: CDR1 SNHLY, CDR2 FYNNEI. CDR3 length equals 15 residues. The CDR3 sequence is CASSQGGPKLYEQYF. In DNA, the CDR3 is TGTGCCAGCAGTCAGGGAGGGCCTAAGCTATACGAGCAGTACTTC. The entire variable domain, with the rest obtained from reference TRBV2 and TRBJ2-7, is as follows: EPEVTQTPSHQVTQMGQEVILRCVPISNHLYFYWYRQILGQKVEFLVSFYNNEISEKSEIFDDQFSVERPDGSNFTLKIRSTKLEDSAMYFCASSQGGPKLYEQYFGPGTRLTVT.

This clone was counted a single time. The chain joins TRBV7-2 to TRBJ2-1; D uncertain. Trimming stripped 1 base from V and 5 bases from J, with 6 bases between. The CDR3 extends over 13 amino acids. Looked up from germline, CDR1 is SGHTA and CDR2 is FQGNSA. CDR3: CASSLDSNNEQFF. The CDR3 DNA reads TGTGCCAGCAGCTTAGACAGCAACAATGAGCAGTTCTTC.

CDR3 in DNA: TGTGCCATCACCCGAGGGGCGCGGGGCACTGAAGCTTTCTTT. This codes for CAITRGARGTEAFF. V is TRBV10-3 and J is TRBJ1-1, with D possibly being TRBD1 (5 bases). V was clipped by 7 bases and J by 4 bases, with 16 bases between them. CDR1 and CDR2 from the germline V gene are ENHRY and SYGVKD. The CDR3 runs to 14 residues.

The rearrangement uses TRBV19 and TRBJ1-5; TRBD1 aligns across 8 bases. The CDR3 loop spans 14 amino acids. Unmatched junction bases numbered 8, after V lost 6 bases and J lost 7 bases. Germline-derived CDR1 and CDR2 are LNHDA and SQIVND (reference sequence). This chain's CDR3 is CASRVEDRGQPQHF. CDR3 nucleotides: TGTGCCAGTAGGGTTGAAGACAGGGGCCAGCCCCAGCATTTT.

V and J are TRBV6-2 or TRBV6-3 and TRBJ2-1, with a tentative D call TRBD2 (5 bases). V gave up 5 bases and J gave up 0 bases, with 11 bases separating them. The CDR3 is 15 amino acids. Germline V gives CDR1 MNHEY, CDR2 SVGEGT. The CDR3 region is CASSRERASYNEQFF. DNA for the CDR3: TGTGCCAGCAGTCGGGAAAGAGCCTCCTACAATGAGCAGTTCTTC.

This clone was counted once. The CDR3 DNA reads as TGTGCCAGCTCACTTGGACAAACAGATACGCAGTATTTT. As protein: CASSLGQTDTQYF. The chain employs TRBV18 and TRBJ2-3; tentatively, D is TRBD1 (5 bases). CDR3 length equals 13 residues. Trimming took off 4 bases at V and 3 bases at J, with 8 bases between the two ends. Germline CDR1 is KGHSH and CDR2 is LQKENI.

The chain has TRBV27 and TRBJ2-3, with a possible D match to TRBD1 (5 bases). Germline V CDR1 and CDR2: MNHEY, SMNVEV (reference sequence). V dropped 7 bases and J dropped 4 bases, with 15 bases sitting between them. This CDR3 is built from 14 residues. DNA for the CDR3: TGTGCCAGCACCATTGGACATGGGTCAGATACGCAGTATTTT. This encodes CASTIGHGSDTQYF.

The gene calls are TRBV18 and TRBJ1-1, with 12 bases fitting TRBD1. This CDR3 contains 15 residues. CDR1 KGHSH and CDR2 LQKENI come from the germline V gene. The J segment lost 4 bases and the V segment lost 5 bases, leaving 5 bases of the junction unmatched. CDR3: CASSTRDRGLTEAFF. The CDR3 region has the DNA TGTGCCAGCTCAACCCGGGACAGGGGGCTCACTGAAGCTTTCTTT. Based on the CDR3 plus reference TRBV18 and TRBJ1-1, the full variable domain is NAGVMQNPRHLVRRRGQEARLRCSPMKGHSHVYWYRQLPEEGLKFMVYLQKENIIDESGMPKERFSAEFPKEGPSILRIQQVVRGDSAAYFCASSTRDRGLTEAFFGQGTRLTVV.

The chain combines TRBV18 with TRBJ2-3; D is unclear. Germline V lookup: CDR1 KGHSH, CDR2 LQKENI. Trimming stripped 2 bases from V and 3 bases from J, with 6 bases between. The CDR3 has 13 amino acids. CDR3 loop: CASSPSATDTQYF. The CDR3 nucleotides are TGTGCCAGCTCACCAAGCGCGACAGATACGCAGTATTTT.

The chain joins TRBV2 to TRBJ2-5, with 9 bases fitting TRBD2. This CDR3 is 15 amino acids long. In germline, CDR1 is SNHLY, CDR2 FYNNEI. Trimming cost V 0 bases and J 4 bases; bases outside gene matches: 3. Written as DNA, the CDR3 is TGTGCCAGCAGTGAAGCCAGCGGGGGGATAGAGACCCAGTACTTC. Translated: CASSEASGGIETQYF.

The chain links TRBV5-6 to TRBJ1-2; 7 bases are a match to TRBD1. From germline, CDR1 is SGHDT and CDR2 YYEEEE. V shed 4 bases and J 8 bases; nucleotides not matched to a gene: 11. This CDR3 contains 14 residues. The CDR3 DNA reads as TGTGCCAGCAGCCTAGCTAGGGGGCGTGAGGGCTACACCTTC. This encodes CASSLARGREGYTF. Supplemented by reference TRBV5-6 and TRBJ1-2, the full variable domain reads DAGVTQSPTHLIKTRGQQVTLRCSPKSGHDTVSWYQQALGQGPQFIFQYYEEEERQRGNFPDRFSGHQFPNYSSELNVNALLLGDSALYLCASSLARGREGYTFGSGTRLTVV.

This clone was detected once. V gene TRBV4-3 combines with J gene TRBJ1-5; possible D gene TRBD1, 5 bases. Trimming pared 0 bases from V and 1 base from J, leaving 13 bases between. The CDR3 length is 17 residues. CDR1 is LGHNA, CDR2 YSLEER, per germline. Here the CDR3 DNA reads TGCGCCAGCAGCCAAGATCTCAGGGTGGCGAGCAATCAGCCCCAGCATTTT. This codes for CASSQDLRVASNQPQHF.

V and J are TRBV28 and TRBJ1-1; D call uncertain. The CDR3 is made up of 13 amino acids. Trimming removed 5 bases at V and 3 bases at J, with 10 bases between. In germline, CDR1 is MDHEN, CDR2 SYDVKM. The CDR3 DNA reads TGTGCCAGCAGTCTCCGGGAGGACACTGAAGCTTTCTTT. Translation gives CASSLREDTEAFF.

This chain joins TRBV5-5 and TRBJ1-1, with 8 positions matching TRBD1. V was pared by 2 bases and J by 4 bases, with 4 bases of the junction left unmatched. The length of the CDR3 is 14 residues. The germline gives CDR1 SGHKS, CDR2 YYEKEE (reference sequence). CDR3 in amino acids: CASSFFQGATEAFF. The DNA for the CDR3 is TGTGCCAGCAGCTTCTTTCAGGGGGCCACTGAAGCTTTCTTT.

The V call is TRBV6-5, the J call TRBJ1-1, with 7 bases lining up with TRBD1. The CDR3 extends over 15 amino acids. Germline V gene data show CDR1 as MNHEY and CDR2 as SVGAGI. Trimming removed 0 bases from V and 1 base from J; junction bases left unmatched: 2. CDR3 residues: CASSYSGGTNTEAFF. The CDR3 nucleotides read TGTGCCAGCAGTTACTCAGGGGGCACGAACACTGAAGCTTTCTTT.

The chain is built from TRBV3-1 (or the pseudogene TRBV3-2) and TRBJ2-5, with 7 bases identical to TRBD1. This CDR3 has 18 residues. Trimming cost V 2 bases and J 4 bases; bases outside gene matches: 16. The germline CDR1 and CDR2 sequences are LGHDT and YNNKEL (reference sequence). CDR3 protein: CASSQRLGGPPGGETQYF. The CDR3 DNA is TGTGCCAGCAGCCAAAGACTTGGGGGTCCCCCAGGGGGAGAGACCCAGTACTTC.

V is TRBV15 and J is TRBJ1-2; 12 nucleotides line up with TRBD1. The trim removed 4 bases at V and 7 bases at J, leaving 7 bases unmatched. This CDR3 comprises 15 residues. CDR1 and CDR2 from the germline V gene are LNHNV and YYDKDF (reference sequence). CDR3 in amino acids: CATSIRDRGQGGYTF. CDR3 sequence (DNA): TGTGCCACCAGCATCCGGGACAGGGGGCAAGGTGGCTACACCTTC.

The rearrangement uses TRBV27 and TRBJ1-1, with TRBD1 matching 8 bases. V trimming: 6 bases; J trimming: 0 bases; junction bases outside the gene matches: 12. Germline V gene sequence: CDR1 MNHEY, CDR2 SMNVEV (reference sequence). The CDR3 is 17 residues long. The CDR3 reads CASSPGQARLMNTEAFF. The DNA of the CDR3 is TGTGCCAGCAGCCCGGGACAGGCCCGTCTTATGAACACTGAAGCTTTCTTT.

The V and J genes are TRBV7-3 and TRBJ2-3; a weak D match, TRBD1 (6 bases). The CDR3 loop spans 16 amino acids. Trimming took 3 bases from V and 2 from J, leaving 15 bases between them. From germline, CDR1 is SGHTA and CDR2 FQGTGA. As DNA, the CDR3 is TGTGCCAGCAGCTTTGGGGTAGAGGGGGACACAGATACGCAGTATTTT. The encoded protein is CASSFGVEGDTDTQYF.

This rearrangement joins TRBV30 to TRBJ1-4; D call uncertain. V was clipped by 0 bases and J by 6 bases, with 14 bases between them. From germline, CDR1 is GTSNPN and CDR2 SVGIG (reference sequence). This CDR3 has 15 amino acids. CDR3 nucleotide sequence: TGTGCCTGGAGTGTACGAGCGCCGAGGGATGAAAAACTGTTTTTT. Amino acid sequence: CAWSVRAPRDEKLFF.

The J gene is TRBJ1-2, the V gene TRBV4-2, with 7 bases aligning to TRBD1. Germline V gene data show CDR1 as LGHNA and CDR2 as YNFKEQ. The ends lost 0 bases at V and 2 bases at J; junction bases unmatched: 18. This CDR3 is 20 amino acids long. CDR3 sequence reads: CASSQDLMTGYFGTNYGYTF. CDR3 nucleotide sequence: TGTGCCAGCAGCCAAGATCTGATGACAGGGTATTTTGGCACAAACTATGGCTACACCTTC.

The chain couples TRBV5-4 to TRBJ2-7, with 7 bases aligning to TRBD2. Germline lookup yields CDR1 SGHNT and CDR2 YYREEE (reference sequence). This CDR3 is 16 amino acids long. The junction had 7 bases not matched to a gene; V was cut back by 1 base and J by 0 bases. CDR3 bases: TGTGCCAGCAGCTTGTTCGGCGGGGGTAGCTCCTACGAGCAGTACTTC. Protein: CASSLFGGGSSYEQYF.

In DNA form, the CDR3 reads TGTGCCTGGAGCGCCGGGATCTCTGGAAACACCATATATTTT. Its protein is CAWSAGISGNTIYF. The chain uses TRBV30 and TRBJ1-3; D not certain. V gave up 3 bases and J gave up 0 bases, with 9 bases separating them. Per germline, CDR1 GTSNPN and CDR2 SVGIG (reference sequence). The CDR3 has 14 amino acids.

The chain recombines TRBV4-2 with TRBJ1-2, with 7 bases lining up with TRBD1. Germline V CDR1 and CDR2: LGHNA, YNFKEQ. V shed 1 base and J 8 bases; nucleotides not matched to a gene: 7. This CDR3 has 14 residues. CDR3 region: CASSQVQGDAGYTF. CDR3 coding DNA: TGTGCCAGCAGCCAAGTTCAGGGGGACGCGGGCTACACCTTC.